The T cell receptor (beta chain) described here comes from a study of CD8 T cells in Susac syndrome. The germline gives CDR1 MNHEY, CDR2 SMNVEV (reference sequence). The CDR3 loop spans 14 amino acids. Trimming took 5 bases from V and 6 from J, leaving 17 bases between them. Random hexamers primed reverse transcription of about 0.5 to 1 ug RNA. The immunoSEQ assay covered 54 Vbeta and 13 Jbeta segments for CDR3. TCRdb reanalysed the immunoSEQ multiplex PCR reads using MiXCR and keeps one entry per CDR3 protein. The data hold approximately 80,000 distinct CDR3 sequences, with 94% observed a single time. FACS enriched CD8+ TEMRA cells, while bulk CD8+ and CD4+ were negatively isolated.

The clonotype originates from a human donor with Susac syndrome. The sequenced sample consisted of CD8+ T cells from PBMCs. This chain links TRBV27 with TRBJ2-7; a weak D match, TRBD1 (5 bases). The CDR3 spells CASSIGHAGREQYF. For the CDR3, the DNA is TGTGCCAGCAGTATAGGACACGCTGGGCGCGAGCAGTACTTC.